This T cell receptor beta chain was recovered during a study of T cell changes during pregnancy in multiple sclerosis. Measured with immunoSEQ multiplex PCR; TCRdb has only the in-frame clones, and not every one. The top ten clones hold 5% to 5.5% of a sample with over 20,000 clones, roughly 90% of them seen once. This clone showed up just once. The CDR3 length is 14 residues. V was clipped by 2 bases and J by 0 bases, with 5 bases between them. Germline V gives CDR1 KGHSH, CDR2 LQKENI. This TCR was recovered from a female donor in good health, enrolled as a control in a pregnancy study. The specimen comprised CD8+ T cells from peripheral blood mononuclear cells, sampled in the second trimester of pregnancy. This chain connects TRBV18 to TRBJ1-5; D is unresolved. CDR3 protein: CASSPTDSNQPQHF. The CDR3 coding sequence is TGTGCCAGCTCACCAACAGATAGCAATCAGCCCCAGCATTTT. The variable domain in full, with the rest retrieved from reference TRBV18 and TRBJ1-5, is NAGVMQNPRHLVRRRGQEARLRCSPMKGHSHVYWYRQLPEEGLKFMVYLQKENIIDESGMPKERFSAEFPKEGPSILRIQQVVRGDSAAYFCASSPTDSNQPQHFGDGTRLSIL.